This is a list of T cell receptor beta chains from one sample in a study of spatial heterogeneity in lung cancer. From the 5' RACE reads, TCRdb called clonotypes with MiXCR, one entry per CDR3 protein. The data hold over 8,500 distinct CDR3 sequences, with about 13% observed a single time. The sequencing here drew on lung tumor tissue, taken at surgery. The receptors come from a male donor with early-stage non-small cell lung cancer. The CDR3 runs from the conserved cysteine through the conserved F or W. D genes are given only for firm matches.

v_call,j_call,d_call,cdr3_aa
TRBV3-1,TRBJ2-1,TRBD1,CASSRDRYNEQFF
TRBV3-1,TRBJ2-1,.,CASSHRGSGFHNEQFF
TRBV6-2/TRBV6-3,TRBJ2-1,TRBD2,CATGTSGYNEQFF
TRBV12-3/TRBV12-4,TRBJ1-2,.,CASSPNRVNYGYTF
TRBV7-9,TRBJ1-1,.,CASSPPGPNTEAFF
TRBV28,TRBJ2-3,.,CASTGRANFPDTQYF
TRBV6-6,TRBJ2-7,TRBD1,CASKQGADEQYF
TRBV18,TRBJ2-5,.,CASSPSGETQYF
TRBV5-1,TRBJ2-7,.,CASSPGDAAYEQYF
TRBV5-1,TRBJ2-7,.,CASSLDLAGSGEQYF
TRBV6-5,TRBJ2-1,TRBD1,CASSYYRGDNEQFF
TRBV7-2,TRBJ1-1,.,CASSLVMGEAFF
TRBV7-3,TRBJ2-2,TRBD2,CASSTSPTSGNTGELFF
TRBV15,TRBJ1-2,.,CATSRDTYGYTF
TRBV7-9,TRBJ2-5,TRBD2,CASALAGEETQYF
TRBV18,TRBJ1-1,.,CASSPTTANTEAFF
TRBV20-1,TRBJ2-7,TRBD2,CSATLAGGKYEQYF
TRBV20-1,TRBJ2-3,TRBD2,CSARDVSSGGVTDTQYF
TRBV9,TRBJ2-3,TRBD2,CASSVGLAATDTQYF
TRBV19,TRBJ2-1,TRBD2,CARWGLAGGAGEQFF
TRBV5-8,TRBJ2-1,TRBD1,CASSLASDRGSYNEQFF
TRBV7-2,TRBJ1-3,.,CASSLAWGSGNTIYF
TRBV7-9,TRBJ2-7,TRBD2,CASSYRTSGTYEQYF
TRBV28,TRBJ2-1,.,CASSPQGGSSYNEQFF
TRBV2,TRBJ1-5,.,CASRSMDISNQPQHF
TRBV13,TRBJ2-7,.,CASSLGSARTYEQYF
TRBV15,TRBJ2-3,.,CATSRDGPLDTQYF
TRBV6-2/TRBV6-3,TRBJ2-5,.,CASSYSTGQYQETQYF
TRBV20-1,TRBJ1-5,.,CSAHMGVNQPQHF
TRBV18,TRBJ1-3,.,CASSPGALNSGNTIYF
TRBV27,TRBJ2-2,.,CASSLLLGTGELFF
TRBV4-3,TRBJ2-1,TRBD2,CASSQEERAGARDGRNEQFF
TRBV6-5,TRBJ2-5,TRBD2,CASSYGRGTSRGETQYF
TRBV10-3,TRBJ2-6,.,CAISVQNSGANVLTF
TRBV12-3/TRBV12-4,TRBJ1-5,.,CASSFWLQPQHF
TRBV12-3/TRBV12-4,TRBJ2-1,TRBD2,CASRPTSGEQFF
TRBV7-9,TRBJ1-5,.,CASSLGGRDQPQHF
TRBV6-1,TRBJ1-5,.,CASSGRGEYSNQPQHF
TRBV10-2,TRBJ1-3,.,CASSLVGAVSGNTIYF
TRBV2,TRBJ1-1,.,CASSEVRLEGDTEAFF
TRBV7-2,TRBJ2-3,TRBD2,CASSQKPRLAGGILDTQYF
TRBV24-1,TRBJ2-1,.,CATRRGSYNEQFF
TRBV27,TRBJ2-7,TRBD2,CASSLGTSGNEQYF
TRBV4-1,TRBJ2-2,.,CASSQVLGELFF
TRBV18,TRBJ1-3,.,CASSPPAGDGNTIYF
TRBV2,TRBJ1-5,TRBD1,CASSGTGQGNQPQHF
TRBV7-8,TRBJ2-3,TRBD2,CASRRGLGLAGTTDTQYF
TRBV5-1,TRBJ2-4,TRBD1,CASSPGQGMVIQYF
TRBV20-1,TRBJ2-7,.,CSARPASYEQYF
TRBV5-1,TRBJ1-1,.,CASRERWGAHTEAFF
TRBV20-1,TRBJ2-5,TRBD2,CSASLAGRETQYF
TRBV20-1,TRBJ2-7,TRBD2,CSAPSGNFSYEQYF